Shown below are 10 T cell receptor beta chains from a single sample sequenced in a study of cytomegalovirus exposure and HLA in healthy donors. A multiplex PCR was run with 60 Vbeta primers and 13 Jbeta primers. The protocol was immunoSEQ multiplex PCR, while the TCRdb copy is restricted to in-frame clones and leaves out a portion. The profile shows roughly 130,000 clones, just over 65% of them singletons. Source material: PBMCs. The receptors derive from a man aged 18 to 29 in good health and CMV-seronegative.

V is TRBV5-6 and J is TRBJ1-1; D may be TRBD1 (5 bases). Germline V gives CDR1 SGHDT, CDR2 YYEEEE. The CDR3 runs 15 residues. Trimming removed 1 base at V and 1 base at J, with 11 bases between. The CDR3 loop is CASSLLGGRNTEAFF. CDR3 bases: TGTGCCAGCAGCTTGTTGGGGGGTCGGAACACTGAAGCTTTCTTT.

The chain has TRBV27 and TRBJ1-6; D not certain. Between the trimmed V and J ends, which lost 0 bases and 7 bases, there was a span of 7 bases. This CDR3 contains 14 residues. Germline loops: CDR1 MNHEY, CDR2 SMNVEV (reference sequence). The CDR3, as DNA: TGTGCCAGCAGTTTATCCGGGTCCAATTCACCCCTCCACTTT. Translated: CASSLSGSNSPLHF.

This chain joins TRBV5-1 and TRBJ1-1, with TRBD1 identical over 9 bases. Germline V gene sequence: CDR1 SGHRS, CDR2 YFSETQ. The CDR3 contains 13 residues. V was pared by 5 bases and J by 5 bases, with 4 bases of the junction left unmatched. CDR3 region: CASSRQGGTEAFF. The CDR3 DNA sequence: TGCGCCAGCAGTAGACAGGGGGGGACTGAAGCTTTCTTT.

This sequence joins TRBV11-2 and TRBJ2-1, with TRBD2 identical over 13 bases. This CDR3 has 17 residues. V trimming: 4 bases; J trimming: 8 bases; junction bases outside the gene matches: 11. Germline V gene lookup returns CDR1 SGHAT and CDR2 FQNNGV. This CDR3 is CASSSDRLAGGGHEQFF. In DNA, the CDR3 is TGTGCCAGCAGCTCAGACCGACTAGCGGGGGGAGGCCATGAGCAGTTCTTC.

V usage is TRBV10-3 and J usage is TRBJ2-6; TRBD1 matches 7 bases. This CDR3 comprises 18 residues. V was pared by 6 bases and J by 3 bases, with 14 bases of the junction left unmatched. CDR1 ENHRY and CDR2 SYGVKD come from the germline V gene. CDR3 loop: CAIRDTTGKSFGANVLTF. DNA for the CDR3: TGTGCCATCAGGGACACGACAGGGAAGTCGTTTGGGGCCAACGTCCTGACTTTC.

This rearrangement joins TRBV7-8 to TRBJ1-1; D not certain. V lost 5 bases and J lost 0, with 7 bases in between. In germline, CDR1 is SGHVS, CDR2 FQNEAQ. CDR3 length equals 13 residues. CDR3 residues: CASSRPVNTEAFF. CDR3 nucleotides: TGTGCCAGCAGCCGTCCCGTGAACACTGAAGCTTTCTTT. The complete variable domain, with remaining parts taken from reference TRBV7-8 and TRBJ1-1, reads GAGVSQSPRYKVAKRGQDVALRCDPISGHVSLFWYQQALGQGPEFLTYFQNEAQLDKSGLPSDRFFAERPEGSVSTLKIQRTQQEDSAVYLCASSRPVNTEAFFGQGTRLTVV.

The chain couples TRBV14 to TRBJ2-1; perhaps TRBD2 as D (6 bases). The germline gives CDR1 SGHDN, CDR2 FVKESK. Trimming removed 4 bases at V and 0 bases at J, with 16 bases between. The CDR3 loop spans 17 amino acids. CDR3 in amino acids: CASSPSWWEASYNEQFF. CDR3 nucleotides: TGTGCCAGCAGCCCGAGTTGGTGGGAGGCCTCCTACAATGAGCAGTTCTTC.

J is TRBJ1-2 and V is TRBV6-1; D possibly corresponds to TRBD1 (5 bases). The CDR3 totals 15 residues. CDR1 MNHNS and CDR2 SASEGT come from the germline V gene. Trimming removed 2 bases at V and 3 bases at J, with 13 bases between. This CDR3 reads CASSETPRQYYGYTF. In nucleotides, the CDR3 is TGTGCCAGCAGTGAAACTCCTAGACAGTACTATGGCTACACCTTC.

Points on this clone: Its ends do not fully match the called genes, so a read error is possible. V usage is TRBV7-9 and J usage is TRBJ1-1; D call uncertain. The CDR3 totals 17 residues. Germline-derived CDR1 and CDR2 are SEHNR and FQNEAQ (reference sequence). The DNA for the CDR3 is TGTTCCAGCAGCTTAGCTTTGGGAAGGCGAGCGGGAATTGAAGCTTTCTTT. This translates into CSSSLALGRRAGIEAFF.

The rearrangement joins TRBV2 to TRBJ1-5; TRBD1 matches 7 bases. The CDR3 contains 16 residues. Germline values: CDR1 SNHLY, CDR2 FYNNEI. V dropped 5 bases and J dropped 0; count of bases not matched to a gene: 7. CDR3 sequence (DNA): TGTGCCAGCAGTCCCGGGACAGCAATTAGCAATCAGCCCCAGCATTTT. Translated: CASSPGTAISNQPQHF.